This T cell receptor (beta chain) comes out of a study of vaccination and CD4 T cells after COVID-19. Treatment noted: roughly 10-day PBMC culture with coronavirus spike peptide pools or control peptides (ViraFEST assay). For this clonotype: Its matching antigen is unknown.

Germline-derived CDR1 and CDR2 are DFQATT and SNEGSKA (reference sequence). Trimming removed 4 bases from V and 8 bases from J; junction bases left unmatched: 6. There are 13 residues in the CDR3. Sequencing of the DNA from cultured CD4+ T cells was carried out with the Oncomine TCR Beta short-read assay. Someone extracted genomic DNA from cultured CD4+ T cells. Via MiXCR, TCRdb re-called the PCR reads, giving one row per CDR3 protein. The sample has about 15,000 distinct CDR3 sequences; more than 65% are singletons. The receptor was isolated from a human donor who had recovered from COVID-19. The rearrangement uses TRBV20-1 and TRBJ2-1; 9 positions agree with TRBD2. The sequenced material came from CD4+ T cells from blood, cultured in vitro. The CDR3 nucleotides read TGCAGTGCTATAGGCGGGAGGGGCGATGAGCAGTTCTTC. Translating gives CSAIGGRGDEQFF.